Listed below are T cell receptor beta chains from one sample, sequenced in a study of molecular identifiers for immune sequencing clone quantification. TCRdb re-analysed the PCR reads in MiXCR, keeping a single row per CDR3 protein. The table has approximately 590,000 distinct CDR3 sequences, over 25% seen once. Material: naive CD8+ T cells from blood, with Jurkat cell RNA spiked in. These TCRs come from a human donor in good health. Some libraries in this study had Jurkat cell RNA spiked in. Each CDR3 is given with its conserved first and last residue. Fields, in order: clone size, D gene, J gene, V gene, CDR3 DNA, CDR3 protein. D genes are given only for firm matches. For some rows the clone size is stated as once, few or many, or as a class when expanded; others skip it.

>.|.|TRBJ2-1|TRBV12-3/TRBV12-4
TGTGCCAGCAGTATCATCAGGGGAAATGAGCAGTTCTTC
CASSIIRGNEQFF
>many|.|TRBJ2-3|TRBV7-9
TGTGCCAGCAGCCTAATGACAGATAAGGCACAGAGGTACAAGTATTTT
CASSLMTDKAQRYKYF
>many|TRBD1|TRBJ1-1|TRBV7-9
TGTGCCAGCAGCTTGATGACAGGGTCACCCACTGAAGCTTTCTTT
CASSLMTGSPTEAFF
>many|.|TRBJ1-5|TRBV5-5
TGTGCCAGCAGCCCAGACTGGAACAATCAGCCCCAGCATTTT
CASSPDWNNQPQHF
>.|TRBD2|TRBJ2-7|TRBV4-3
TGCGCCAGCAGCCAAGGGGTGCGAGCGGGGGGGCTCTACGAGCAGTACTTC
CASSQGVRAGGLYEQYF
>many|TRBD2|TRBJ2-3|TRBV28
TGTGCCAGCAGTTCGAAACTAGCGGATTATAACCCTCCCGATACGCAGTATTTT
CASSSKLADYNPPDTQYF
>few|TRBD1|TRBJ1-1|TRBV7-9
TGTGCCAGCAGCTTAGCCAGGGGGGACACTGAAGCTTTCTTT
CASSLARGDTEAFF
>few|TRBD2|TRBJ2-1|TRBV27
TGTGCCAGCATGCTACTAGCGGGATCTGAGCAGTTCTTC
CASMLLAGSEQFF
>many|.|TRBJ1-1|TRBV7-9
TGTGCCAGCAGAATCTTCACTGAAGCTTTCTTT
CASRIFTEAFF
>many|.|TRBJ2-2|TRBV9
TGTGCCAGCAGCGTAGGAACTATTTCAAACGGGGAGCTGTTTTTT
CASSVGTISNGELFF
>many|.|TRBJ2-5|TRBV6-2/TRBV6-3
TGTGCCAGCAGTTACTCGAAAGAGGGCCAACAAGAGACCCAGTACTTC
CASSYSKEGQQETQYF
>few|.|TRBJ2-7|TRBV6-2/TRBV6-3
TGTGCCAGCACCCACCCAGCACCCTACGAGCAGTACTTC
CASTHPAPYEQYF
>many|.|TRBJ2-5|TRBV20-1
TGCAGTGCTAGAGATCTAGGGGTAGAGACCCAGTACTTC
CSARDLGVETQYF
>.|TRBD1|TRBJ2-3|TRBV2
TGTGCCAGCAGTGGAGCAGGGGGGGACAGGGGGCGAGATACGCAGTATTTT
CASSGAGGDRGRDTQYF
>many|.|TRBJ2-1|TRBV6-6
TGTGCCAGCAGTTACTCGAGTATGGAAGGGGAGCAGTTCTTC
CASSYSSMEGEQFF
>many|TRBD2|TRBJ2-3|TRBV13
TGTGCCAGCAGCTTAGAGGGGCTAGCGGGGCTCACAGATACGCAGTATTTT
CASSLEGLAGLTDTQYF
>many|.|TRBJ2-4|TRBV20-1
TGCAGTGCTAGCCTAGCAAAGCTAGCCAAAAACATTCAGTACTTC
CSASLAKLAKNIQYF
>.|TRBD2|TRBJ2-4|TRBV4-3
TGCGCCAGCAGCCAAGATTGGGGGACTAGCGGGAAAAACATTCAGTACTTC
CASSQDWGTSGKNIQYF
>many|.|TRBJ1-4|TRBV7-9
TGTGCCAGCAGGGATACCACTTTTAAGATCGGGCTATCGGATGAAAAACTGTTTTTT
CASRDTTFKIGLSDEKLFF
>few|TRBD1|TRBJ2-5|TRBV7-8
TGTGCCAGCAGCTCCCCCACAGGGGATCGTGAGGAGACCCAGTACTTC
CASSSPTGDREETQYF
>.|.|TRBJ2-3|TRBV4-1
TGCGCCAGCCGCCCCACCCCCGATACGCAGTATTTT
CASRPTPDTQYF
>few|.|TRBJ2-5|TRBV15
TGTGCCACCGGTTCTCGCCTACAAGAGACCCAGTACTTC
CATGSRLQETQYF
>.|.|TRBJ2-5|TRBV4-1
TGCGCCAGCAGCCAAGAAGGAAACCAAGAGCCCCAGTACTTC
CASSQEGNQEPQYF
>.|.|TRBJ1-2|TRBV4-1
TGCGCCAGCAGCCAAGGCGGGTCTCTGGGGGGCGACCCGATTGGCTACACCTTC
CASSQGGSLGGDPIGYTF
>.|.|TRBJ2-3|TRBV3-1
TGTGCCAGCAGCCTGGAGGCGGGCGGTCCTAGCACAGATACGCAGTATTTT
CASSLEAGGPSTDTQYF
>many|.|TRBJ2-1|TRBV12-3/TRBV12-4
TGTGCCAGCAATCTCGGGTTAAGCTACAATGAGCAGTTCTTC
CASNLGLSYNEQFF
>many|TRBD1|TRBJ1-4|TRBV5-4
TGTGCCAGCCGGGACAGCCTGAATGAAAAACTGTTTTTT
CASRDSLNEKLFF
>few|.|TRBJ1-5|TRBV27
TGTGCCACCTCCGGCCCTTTTTACAGGGCTGACCATAGCAATCAGCCCCAGCATTTT
CATSGPFYRADHSNQPQHF
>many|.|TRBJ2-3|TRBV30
TGTGCCTGGAGTGTAACGAGTGACACAGATACGCAGTATTTT
CAWSVTSDTDTQYF
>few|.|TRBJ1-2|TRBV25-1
TGTGCCAGCAGTGATAAGGTCTCGAGCTATGGCTACACCTTC
CASSDKVSSYGYTF
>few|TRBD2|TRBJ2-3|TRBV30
TGTGCCTGGGGGGGGGGAATGGGGACAGATACGCAGTATTTT
CAWGGGMGTDTQYF
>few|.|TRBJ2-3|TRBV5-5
TGTGCCAGCAGCTTGGCGGTAGCCCGCACAGATACGCAGTATTTT
CASSLAVARTDTQYF
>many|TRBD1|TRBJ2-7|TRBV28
TGTGCCAGCAGTTTCCGGGACAGGAGCCCCTACGAGCAGTACTTC
CASSFRDRSPYEQYF
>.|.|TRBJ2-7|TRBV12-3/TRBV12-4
TGTGCCAGCAGTTGGGATCGCTACGAGCAGTACTTC
CASSWDRYEQYF
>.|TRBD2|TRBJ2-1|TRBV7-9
TGTGCCAGCAGCTTAGGCGCCATTAGCGGGAGTAGGAGTAATGGGCAGTTCTTC
CASSLGAISGSRSNGQFF
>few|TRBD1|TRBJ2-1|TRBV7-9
TGTGCCAGCAGCATCCCTCCGGGACAGGGTTCCTACAATGAGCAGTTCTTC
CASSIPPGQGSYNEQFF
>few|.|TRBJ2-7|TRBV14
TGTGCCAGCAGCCAAGACGTCAACTCCTACGAGCAGTACTTC
CASSQDVNSYEQYF
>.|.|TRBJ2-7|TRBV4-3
TGCGCCAGCAGCCAAGCATCCCGGGGAGGCGCCTACGAGCAGTACTTC
CASSQASRGGAYEQYF
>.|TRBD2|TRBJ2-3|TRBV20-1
TGCAGTGCTGAAGGACTAGAATTCACAGATACGCAGTATTTT
CSAEGLEFTDTQYF
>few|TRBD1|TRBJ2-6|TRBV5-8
TGTGCCAGCAGCTTTGGGACAGGGATCCCCTCTGGGGCCAACGTCCTGACTTTC
CASSFGTGIPSGANVLTF
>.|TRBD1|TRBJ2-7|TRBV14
TGTGCCAGCAGCCATGGACAGGTATACGAGCAGTACTTC
CASSHGQVYEQYF
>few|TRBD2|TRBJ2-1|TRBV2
TGTGCCAGCAGTGAAGAAAGCGGGGGGGCCAAGAATGAGCAGTTCTTC
CASSEESGGAKNEQFF
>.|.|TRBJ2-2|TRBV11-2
TGTGCCAGCAGGGAGACTAACACCGGGGAGCTGTTTTTT
CASRETNTGELFF
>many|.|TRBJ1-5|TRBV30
TGTGCCTGGAGTTCATCGGGAGGTCAGCCCCAGCATTTT
CAWSSSGGQPQHF
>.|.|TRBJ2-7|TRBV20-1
TGCAGTGCGTCGAGAGGAGACTCCTACGAGCAGTACTTC
CSASRGDSYEQYF
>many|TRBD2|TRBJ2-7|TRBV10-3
TGTGCCATCAGTGAGTCGTCGGGGGGTCTGGGCGAGCAGTACTTC
CAISESSGGLGEQYF
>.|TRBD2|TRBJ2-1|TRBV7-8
TGTGCCAGCAGCCCGCGCTGGACTAGCGTATACAATGAGCAGTTCTTC
CASSPRWTSVYNEQFF